Sequencing of this T cell receptor beta chain was carried out in a study of identical twins. TCRdb analysed the 5' RACE reads with MiXCR anew, one entry per CDR3 protein. The table includes around 340,000 distinct CDR3 sequences, over 9% detected once. V shed 4 bases and J 6 bases; nucleotides not matched to a gene: 7. Germline assignment: CDR1 SGHRS and CDR2 YFSETQ. CDR3 length: 13 residues. These same records also appear under a second study, on yellow fever vaccine responses in identical twins.

The TCR was taken from a young woman in good health. The chain links TRBV5-1 to TRBJ2-7; TRBD1 aligns across 7 bases. Sequencing input: CD8+ T cells sorted from blood. The CDR3 DNA reads TGCGCCAGCAGCCGTAACGACAGGGCCGAGCAGTACGTC. It yields the protein CASSRNDRAEQYV.